A single sample is the source of the 15 T cell receptor beta chains below, sequenced in a study of blood T cell repertoires in COVID-19. The repertoire was sequenced with immunoSEQ multiplex PCR; TCRdb's copy has only in-frame clones and lacks some. The repertoire holds more than 350,000 clones, with approximately 90% as singletons. The sequenced sample consisted of PBMCs or T cells enriched from blood (not recorded which). These receptors originate from a woman younger than 35 who had been exposed to COVID-19.

The V and J genes are TRBV29-1 and TRBJ2-6; weak D call: TRBD1 (6 bases). This CDR3 spans 15 amino acids. Germline assignment: CDR1 SQVTM and CDR2 ANQGSEA. Trimming pared 4 bases from V and 4 bases from J, leaving 14 bases between. In nucleotides, the CDR3 is TGCAGCGTTGCCAGGGGTGGTTCAGGGGCCAACGTCCTGACTTTC. Protein product: CSVARGGSGANVLTF.

The gene calls are TRBV6-1 and TRBJ1-4; 7 bases are shared with TRBD1. Germline trimming cut 3 bases from V and 5 bases from J; bases unmatched to any gene: 3. The CDR3 covers 14 residues. Germline CDR1 reads MNHNS; CDR2 reads SASEGT. The CDR3 DNA reads as TGTGCCAGCAGTGACAGGGGGGAGAATGAAAAACTGTTTTTT. Its protein is CASSDRGENEKLFF.

The V and J genes are TRBV28 and TRBJ2-3; tentative D call: TRBD2 (6 bases). The germline gives CDR1 MDHEN, CDR2 SYDVKM. Between the trimmed V and J ends, which lost 6 bases and 4 bases, there was a span of 17 bases. The length of the CDR3 is 15 residues. The CDR3 region has the DNA TGTGCCAGCAGCTGGGGTAGCGGTGCCCCAGATACGCAGTATTTT. It yields the protein CASSWGSGAPDTQYF.

The V and J genes are TRBV2 and TRBJ2-7; tentatively, D is TRBD2 (5 bases). The CDR3 is 11 amino acids. Germline assignment: CDR1 SNHLY and CDR2 FYNNEI. The germline V and J ends were trimmed by 6 bases and 5 bases, with 8 bases remaining between them. CDR3 in amino acids: CASSAGDEQYF. The CDR3 DNA follows: TGTGCCAGCAGCGCGGGTGACGAGCAGTACTTC. The full variable domain, with the rest looked up from reference TRBV2 and TRBJ2-7, is EPEVTQTPSHQVTQMGQEVILRCVPISNHLYFYWYRQILGQKVEFLVSFYNNEISEKSEIFDDQFSVERPDGSNFTLKIRSTKLEDSAMYFCASSAGDEQYFGPGTRLTVT.

The rearrangement links TRBV7-9 to TRBJ1-1, with D possibly being TRBD1 (5 bases). With 4 bases removed from V and 2 bases from J, the gap between germline ends came to 20 bases. Germline V gene sequence: CDR1 SEHNR, CDR2 FQNEAQ (reference sequence). The CDR3 loop spans 17 amino acids. The CDR3 nucleotides read TGTGCCAGCAGCTCCCTCGGCCAGGGCGGCTTTAACACTGAAGCTTTCTTT. Translation: CASSSLGQGGFNTEAFF.

The chain is built from TRBV19 and TRBJ2-7; TRBD1 aligns across 10 bases. The junction had 14 bases not matched to a gene; V was cut back by 3 bases and J by 3 bases. Germline V gene lookup returns CDR1 LNHDA and CDR2 SQIVND (reference sequence). This CDR3 region has 18 residues. The CDR3: CASSMTTGTGAASYEQYF. Here the CDR3 DNA reads TGTGCCAGTAGTATGACGACGGGGACAGGGGCGGCTAGCTACGAGCAGTACTTC.

This chain connects TRBV19 to TRBJ2-5; TRBD2 matches at 10 bases. The CDR3 length is 16 residues. Trimming at V came to 3 bases and at J to 2 bases, leaving 6 bases not matched to a gene. CDR1 LNHDA and CDR2 SQIVND come from the germline V gene (reference sequence). CDR3 sequence: CASSMGVAGGQETQYF. In nucleotides, the CDR3 is TGTGCCAGTAGTATGGGAGTAGCGGGAGGACAAGAGACCCAGTACTTC.

This chain uses TRBV4-3 with TRBJ1-6; D not certain. CDR1 LGHNA and CDR2 YSLEER come from the germline V gene. There are 14 residues in the CDR3. The V end lost 2 bases, the J end lost 6 bases, and 8 bases lay between the germline ends. The CDR3 nucleotides read TGCGCCAGCAGCCAAACCCGAGGTAATTCACCCCTCCACTTT. It specifies CASSQTRGNSPLHF.

The CDR3 is CASSWGTGTGTTDTQYF. The CDR3 DNA reads TGTGCCAGCAGCTGGGGGACCGGGACAGGGACCACAGATACGCAGTATTTT. The chain uses TRBV5-8 and TRBJ2-3, with 9 nucleotides matching TRBD1. The junction had 10 bases not matched to a gene; V was cut back by 3 bases and J by 2 bases. Germline CDR1 reads SGHTS; CDR2 reads YDEGEE. The CDR3 contains 17 residues.

This clone has only one observation. This chain connects TRBV28 to TRBJ1-1, with D possibly matching TRBD1 (5 bases). CDR1 and CDR2 (germline): MDHEN, SYDVKM. CDR3 size: 13 residues. Trimming removed 6 bases from V and 1 base from J, with 9 bases in between. In DNA form, the CDR3 reads TGTGCCAGCAGCCGGGGGTGGAACACTGAAGCTTTCTTT. This encodes CASSRGWNTEAFF.

In DNA form, the CDR3 reads TGTGCCAGCAGACAGGGTACGGCGGGAAACACCATATATTTT. Its translation is CASRQGTAGNTIYF. The chain links TRBV2 to TRBJ1-3, with D perhaps TRBD1 (6 bases). Germline lookup yields CDR1 SNHLY and CDR2 FYNNEI. V was cut by 6 bases and J by 4 bases, with 13 bases left in between. The length of the CDR3 is 14 residues.

CDR3 protein: CASTLAGGPYEQYF. The CDR3 DNA sequence: TGTGCCAGCACCTTAGCGGGAGGGCCCTACGAGCAGTACTTC. The rearrangement joins TRBV28 to TRBJ2-7; 11 nucleotides agree with TRBD2. CDR1 is MDHEN, CDR2 SYDVKM, per germline. V gave up 7 bases and J gave up 2 bases; unmatched junction bases: 4. The CDR3 length is 14 residues. Drawing the rest from reference TRBV28 and TRBJ2-7, the complete variable domain is DVKVTQSSRYLVKRTGEKVFLECVQDMDHENMFWYRQDPGLGLRLIYFSYDVKMKEKGDIPEGYSVSREKKERFSLILESASTNQTSMYLCASTLAGGPYEQYFGPGTRLTVT.

V gene TRBV5-1 combines with J gene TRBJ1-1, with D hard to call. The V end was cut by 4 bases, the J end by 1 base, with 14 bases between. Per the germline V gene, CDR1 is SGHRS and CDR2 is YFSETQ. This CDR3 has 15 amino acids. The CDR3 region has the DNA TGCGCCAGCAGCCGAACATCCACCACGAACACTGAAGCTTTCTTT. Protein sequence: CASSRTSTTNTEAFF.

This chain joins TRBV28 and TRBJ1-2; TRBD1 might be the D (5 bases). Trimming removed 5 bases from V and 4 bases from J, with 11 bases in between. This CDR3 is built from 13 residues. From germline, CDR1 is MDHEN and CDR2 SYDVKM. The CDR3 sequence: CASSDPGGYGYTF. The CDR3 nucleotides are TGTGCCAGCAGTGACCCCGGGGGCTATGGCTACACCTTC.

This sequence joins TRBV6-2 or TRBV6-3 and TRBJ2-5; D is perhaps TRBD2 (6 bases). V was clipped by 5 bases and J by 2 bases, with 21 bases between them. CDR1 and CDR2 from the germline V gene are MNHEY and SVGEGT. The length of the CDR3 is 17 residues. The CDR3 is CASSPHDWRGSQETQYF. CDR3 DNA: TGTGCCAGCAGTCCCCACGACTGGCGGGGAAGTCAAGAGACCCAGTACTTC.